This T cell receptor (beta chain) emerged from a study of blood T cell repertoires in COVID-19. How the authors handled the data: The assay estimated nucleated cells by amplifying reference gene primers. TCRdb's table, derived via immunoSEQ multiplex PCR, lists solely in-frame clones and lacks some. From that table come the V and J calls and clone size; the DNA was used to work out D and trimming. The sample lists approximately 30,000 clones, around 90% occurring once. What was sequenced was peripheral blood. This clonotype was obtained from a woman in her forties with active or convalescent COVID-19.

The CDR3 bases are TGTGCCAGCAGCTTGGTGGCAGGGGACAATGAGCAGTTCTTC. Translating it yields CASSLVAGDNEQFF. The rearrangement joins TRBV5-4 to TRBJ2-1; D may be TRBD1 (6 bases). V shed 0 bases and J shed 5 bases, with 9 bases lying between them. CDR1 is SGHNT, CDR2 YYREEE, per germline (reference sequence). CDR3 length: 14 amino acids. The whole variable domain, remainder taken from reference TRBV5-4 and TRBJ2-1, is ETGVTQSPTHLIKTRGQQVTLRCSSQSGHNTVSWYQQALGQGPQFIFQYYREEENGRGNFPPRFSGLQFPNYSSELNVNALELDDSALYLCASSLVAGDNEQFFGPGTRLTVL.